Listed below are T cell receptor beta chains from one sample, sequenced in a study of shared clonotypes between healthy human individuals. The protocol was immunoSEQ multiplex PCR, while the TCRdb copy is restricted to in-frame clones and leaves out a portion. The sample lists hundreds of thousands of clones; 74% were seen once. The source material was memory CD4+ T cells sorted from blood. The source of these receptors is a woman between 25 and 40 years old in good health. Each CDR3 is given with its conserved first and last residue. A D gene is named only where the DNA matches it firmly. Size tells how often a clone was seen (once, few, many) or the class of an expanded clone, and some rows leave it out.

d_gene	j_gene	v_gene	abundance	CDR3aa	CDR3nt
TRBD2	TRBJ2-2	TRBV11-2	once	CASSLIPTGLANTGELFF	TGTGCCAGCAGCTTAATCCCCACGGGACTAGCGAACACCGGGGAGCTGTTTTTT
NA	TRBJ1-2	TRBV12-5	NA	CASGPPGGLFYGYTF	TGTGCTAGTGGTCCGCCCGGGGGCCTATTCTATGGCTACACCTTC
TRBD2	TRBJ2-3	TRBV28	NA	CASSPRLAGADTQYF	TGTGCCAGCAGTCCCAGACTAGCGGGAGCCGATACGCAGTATTTT
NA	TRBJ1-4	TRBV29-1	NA	CSVGRDGEKLFF	TGCAGCGTTGGAAGGGATGGTGAAAAACTGTTTTTT
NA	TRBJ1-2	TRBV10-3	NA	CAISEKANYGYTF	TGTGCCATCAGTGAGAAGGCCAACTATGGCTACACCTTC
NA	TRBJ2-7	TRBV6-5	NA	CASSPRSWAYEQYF	TGTGCCAGCAGTCCCCGCTCATGGGCCTACGAGCAGTACTTC
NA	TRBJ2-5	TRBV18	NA	CASSPEQVQETQYF	TGTGCCAGCTCACCAGAACAGGTCCAAGAGACCCAGTACTTC
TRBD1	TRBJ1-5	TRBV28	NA	CASRQALRQGSNQPQHF	TGTGCCAGCAGGCAAGCCCTACGACAGGGGTCTAATCAGCCCCAGCATTTT
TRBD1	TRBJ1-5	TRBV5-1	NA	CASSFGTAGQPQHF	TGCGCCAGCAGCTTCGGGACAGCTGGTCAGCCCCAGCATTTT
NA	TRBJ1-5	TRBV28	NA	CASSRNYNQPQHF	TGTGCCAGCAGTCGAAACTACAATCAGCCCCAGCATTTT
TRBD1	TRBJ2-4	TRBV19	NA	CASGQGNYGKNIQYF	TGTGCCAGTGGACAGGGTAATTACGGCAAAAACATTCAGTACTTC
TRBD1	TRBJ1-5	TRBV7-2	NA	CASSFVTGSNQPQHF	TGTGCCAGCAGCTTCGTGACAGGGAGCAATCAGCCCCAGCATTTT
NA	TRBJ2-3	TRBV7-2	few	CASSSRAGPTDTQYF	TGTGCCAGCAGCTCCAGAGCGGGCCCAACAGATACGCAGTATTTT
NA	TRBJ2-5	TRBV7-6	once	CASSPTGETQYF	TGTGCCAGCAGCCCAACGGGGGAGACCCAGTACTTC
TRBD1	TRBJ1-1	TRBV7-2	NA	CASSPLGRTGGYNTEAFF	TGTGCCAGCAGCCCACTGGGCCGGACAGGGGGCTATAACACTGAAGCTTTCTTT
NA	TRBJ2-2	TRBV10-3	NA	CAISAWGIEDTGELFF	TGTGCCATCAGTGCCTGGGGGATTGAAGACACCGGGGAGCTGTTTTTT
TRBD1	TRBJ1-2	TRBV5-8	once	CASSPLPGTDSNYGYTF	TGTGCCAGCAGCCCCCTCCCCGGGACAGACTCTAACTATGGCTACACCTTC
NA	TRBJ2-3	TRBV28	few	CASTPTGLSTDTQYF	TGTGCCAGCACCCCCACGGGACTTAGCACAGATACGCAGTATTTT
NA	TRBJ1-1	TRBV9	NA	CASSVSRSTEAFF	TGTGCCAGCAGCGTCAGTAGGAGCACTGAAGCTTTCTTT
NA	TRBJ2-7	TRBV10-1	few	CASSESLDGTYEQYF	TGCGCCAGCAGTGAGTCGTTGGACGGCACCTACGAGCAGTACTTC
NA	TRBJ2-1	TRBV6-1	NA	CASSEGVGAVGASEQFF	TGTGCCAGCAGTGAAGGAGTTGGGGCCGTTGGGGCAAGTGAGCAGTTCTTC
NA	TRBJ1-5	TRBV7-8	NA	CASSLALGLNQPQHF	TGTGCCAGCAGCTTAGCACTCGGACTCAATCAGCCCCAGCATTTT
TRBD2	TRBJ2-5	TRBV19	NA	CASRPGRLQETQYF	TGTGCCAGTAGACCCGGGAGGCTCCAAGAGACCCAGTACTTC
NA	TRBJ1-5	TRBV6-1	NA	CASSEWAVNQPQHF	TGTGCCAGCAGTGAATGGGCAGTTAATCAGCCCCAGCATTTT
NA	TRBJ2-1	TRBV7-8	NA	CATTRLQKDNEQFF	TGTGCCACCACGAGGTTACAGAAGGACAATGAGCAGTTCTTC
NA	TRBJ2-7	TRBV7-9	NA	CASSFGISYEQYF	TGTGCCAGCAGCTTTGGGATTAGCTACGAGCAGTACTTC
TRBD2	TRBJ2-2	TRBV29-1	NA	CSVIAGGPGTGELFF	TGCAGCGTTATAGCGGGAGGGCCAGGCACCGGGGAGCTGTTTTTT
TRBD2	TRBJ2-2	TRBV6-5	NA	CASSYSTSGTSGELFF	TGTGCCAGCAGTTACTCCACTAGCGGGACGTCCGGGGAGCTGTTTTTT
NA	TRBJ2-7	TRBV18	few	CASSLGQSGGAYEQYF	TGTGCCAGCTCACTTGGACAGAGTGGGGGTGCCTACGAGCAGTACTTC
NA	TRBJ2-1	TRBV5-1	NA	CASSLGRNEQFF	TGCGCCAGCAGCTTGGGACGCAATGAGCAGTTCTTC
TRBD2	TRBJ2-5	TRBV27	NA	CASSSAREGETQYF	TGTGCCAGCAGTAGTGCTCGGGAGGGGGAGACCCAGTACTTC
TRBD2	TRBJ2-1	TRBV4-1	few	CASSQGWTSGAANEQFF	TGCGCCAGCAGCCAAGGGTGGACTAGCGGAGCTGCTAATGAGCAGTTCTTC
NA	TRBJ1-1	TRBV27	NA	CASSLLRANTEAFF	TGTGCCAGCAGTTTATTGCGGGCGAACACTGAAGCTTTCTTT
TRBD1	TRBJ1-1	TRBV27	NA	CASSYRGYNTEAFF	TGTGCCAGCAGTTACAGGGGGTATAACACTGAAGCTTTCTTT
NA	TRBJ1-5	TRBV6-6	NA	CASSYSAGGQPQHF	TGTGCCAGCAGTTACTCTGCGGGGGGACAGCCCCAGCATTTT
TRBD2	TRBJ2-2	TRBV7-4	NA	CASSFSPRLAVDGELFF	TGTGCCAGCAGCTTTTCCCCCCGACTAGCGGTAGACGGGGAGCTGTTTTTT
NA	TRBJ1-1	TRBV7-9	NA	CASSLETDRLNTEAFF	TGTGCCAGCAGCTTAGAAACAGACAGGCTGAACACTGAAGCTTTCTTT
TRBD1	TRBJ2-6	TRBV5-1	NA	CASSSPDRGPLGANVLTF	TGCGCCAGCAGCTCCCCAGACAGGGGACCACTGGGGGCCAACGTCCTGACTTTC
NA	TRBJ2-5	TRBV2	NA	CASTLVRGQETQYF	TGTGCCAGCACGCTCGTGAGGGGACAAGAGACCCAGTACTTC
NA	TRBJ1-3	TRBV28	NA	CASSFSGNTIYF	TGTGCCAGCAGTTTTAGTGGAAACACCATATATTTT
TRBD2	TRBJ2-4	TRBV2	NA	CASGLAGGRSKNIQYF	TGTGCCAGCGGACTAGCGGGAGGGCGTTCCAAAAACATTCAGTACTTC
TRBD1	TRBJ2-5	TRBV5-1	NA	CASSPGQGLQETQYF	TGCGCCAGCAGCCCCGGACAGGGGCTCCAAGAGACCCAGTACTTC